The next 20 T cell receptor beta chains were all read from a single sample in a study of molecular identifiers for immune sequencing clone quantification. Each CDR3 protein is one row after TCRdb ran MiXCR on the PCR reads. In the table there are roughly 630,000 distinct CDR3 sequences, about 25% of which are singletons. The material sequenced was naive CD8+ T cells from blood, with Jurkat cell RNA spiked in. Sample subset: FACS-sorted CD8+CD4-CCR7+CD45RA+ naive T cells. The receptors were sampled from a human donor in good health. Some libraries in this study had Jurkat cell RNA spiked in.

This clonotype was detected only once. This chain uses TRBV19 with TRBJ1-1; D possibly corresponds to TRBD1 (6 bases). Trimming cost V 7 bases and J 3 bases, with 24 bases left between them. Germline V gives CDR1 LNHDA, CDR2 SQIVND (reference sequence). There are 17 residues in the CDR3. The CDR3 sequence is CASKPTPGGSLDTEAFF. The CDR3 nucleotides are TGTGCCAGTAAACCCACTCCTGGGGGCAGCCTGGACACTGAAGCTTTCTTT.

Details on this clonotype: A much larger clonotype is one base distant, so this may be a read error. The chain recombines TRBV5-1 with TRBJ2-7; D might be TRBD1 (6 bases). Germline CDR1 is SGHRS and CDR2 is YFSETQ. The CDR3 totals 14 residues. This CDR3 is CANSLRQVSYEQYF. As DNA, the CDR3 is TGCGCCAACAGCTTAAGACAGGTATCCTACGAGCAGTACTTC.

This clonotype was seen ten or more times. V and J are TRBV27 and TRBJ1-1, with TRBD1 as a possible D gene (5 bases). Trimming stripped 1 base from V and 6 bases from J, with 15 bases between. The length of the CDR3 is 15 residues. Germline V gene sequence: CDR1 MNHEY, CDR2 SMNVEV (reference sequence). Here the CDR3 DNA reads TGTGCCAGCAGTTTATTGTGGGGCGGCGGTCCTGAAGCTTTCTTT. It specifies CASSLLWGGGPEAFF.

This clonotype was counted at least ten times. The chain couples TRBV20-1 to TRBJ2-7; TRBD1 aligns across 8 bases. CDR1 is DFQATT and CDR2 is SNEGSKA in the germline V gene (reference sequence). J lost 3 bases, V lost 0 bases, and 7 bases had no gene match. This CDR3 has 15 residues. CDR3 sequence reads: CSARDPGQGVYEQYF. DNA for the CDR3: TGCAGTGCTAGAGATCCCGGACAGGGTGTCTACGAGCAGTACTTC.

The table lists this clonotype with a few counts. This rearrangement joins TRBV19 to TRBJ1-5; possibly TRBD1 for D (5 bases). The V end lost 0 bases, the J end lost 6 bases, and 12 bases lay between the germline ends. CDR3 length: 15 residues. Germline V gene sequence: CDR1 LNHDA, CDR2 SQIVND (reference sequence). CDR3 nucleotide sequence: TGTGCCAGTAGTATAGATGGGGTGGGGGTTCAGCCCCAGCATTTT. This translates into CASSIDGVGVQPQHF.

This clonotype was counted many times. The V call is TRBV2, the J call TRBJ2-7; D uncertain. Trimming removed 8 bases from V and 1 base from J, with 9 bases in between. The CDR3 extends over 12 amino acids. Germline lookup yields CDR1 SNHLY and CDR2 FYNNEI. CDR3 in amino acids: CASATDSYEQYF. In DNA form, the CDR3 reads TGTGCCAGCGCAACAGATTCCTACGAGCAGTACTTC.

V usage is TRBV6-5 and J usage is TRBJ2-1, with 12 bases aligning to TRBD2. The CDR3 is made up of 15 amino acids. CDR1 and CDR2 from the germline V gene are MNHEY and SVGAGI. The J segment lost 8 bases and the V segment lost 6 bases, leaving 8 bases of the junction unmatched. CDR3 DNA: TGTGCCAGCAGACTGACTAGCGGGGGAGCGGATGAGCAGTTCTTC. Its translation is CASRLTSGGADEQFF.

V and J are TRBV27 and TRBJ1-3; TRBD1 is a possible D gene (5 bases). Trimming took 1 base from V and 4 from J, leaving 17 bases between them. CDR3 size: 17 residues. Germline CDR1 reads MNHEY; CDR2 reads SMNVEV (reference sequence). As DNA, the CDR3 is TGTGCCAGCAGTTTATTGGTCCCGCAGGGAGCCGGAAACACCATATATTTT. Its translation is CASSLLVPQGAGNTIYF.

A word on this clonotype: A much larger clone differs by one base, so this may be a read error. The chain recombines TRBV7-2 with TRBJ1-5; 10 bases agree with TRBD1. Germline values: CDR1 SGHTA, CDR2 FQGNSA. This CDR3 has 19 amino acids. The chain's CDR3 is CASSLGFGTGEFGNRPQHF. The DNA for the CDR3 is TGTGCCAGCAGCTTAGGTTTCGGGACAGGGGAGTTCGGCAATCGGCCCCAGCATTTT.

The gene calls are TRBV27 and TRBJ2-7, with D maybe TRBD2 (7 bases). The CDR3 loop spans 13 amino acids. Per germline, CDR1 MNHEY and CDR2 SMNVEV (reference sequence). The V end was cut by 6 bases, the J end by 6 bases, with 15 bases between. This chain's CDR3 is CASREGGTCEQYF. For the CDR3, the DNA is TGTGCCAGCAGGGAGGGGGGGACCTGCGAGCAGTACTTC.

J is TRBJ2-4 and V is TRBV4-3; D call uncertain. The CDR3 runs to 15 residues. In germline, CDR1 is LGHNA, CDR2 YSLEER. The V end was cut by 3 bases, the J end by 7 bases, with 16 bases between. The CDR3 protein is CASSQVAVGGNIQYF. The DNA of the CDR3 is TGCGCCAGCAGCCAGGTAGCAGTTGGTGGGAACATTCAGTACTTC.

This clonotype was seen repeatedly, ten times or more. The chain has TRBV30 and TRBJ2-1; D not resolved. The CDR3 consists of 14 residues. V dropped 5 bases and J dropped 0 bases, with 11 bases sitting between them. Germline V gene lookup returns CDR1 GTSNPN and CDR2 SVGIG (reference sequence). The CDR3 here is CAWADGRSYNEQFF. The CDR3 region has the DNA TGTGCCTGGGCCGACGGACGCTCCTACAATGAGCAGTTCTTC.

In the case of this clonotype: It may be a read error: a sequence one base away is much more abundant. V usage is TRBV7-2 and J usage is TRBJ2-2; D uncertain. V lost 8 bases, J lost 0 bases, and 13 bases lay in between. Germline-derived CDR1 and CDR2 are SGHTA and FQGNSA. The CDR3 totals 15 residues. CDR3 residues: CASQIHSSNTGELFF. CDR3 DNA: TGTGCCAGCCAGATACACTCCTCGAACACCGGGGAGCTGTTTTTT.

This sequence joins TRBV11-3 and TRBJ2-1; maybe TRBD2 (6 bases). Germline V gene data show CDR1 as SGHNT and CDR2 as YENEEA. The length of the CDR3 is 15 residues. Between the trimmed V and J ends, which lost 4 bases and 8 bases, there was a span of 18 bases. CDR3: CASSSPSAGSHEQFF. DNA of the CDR3: TGTGCCAGCAGCTCACCCTCAGCGGGTTCTCATGAGCAGTTCTTC.

The rearrangement links TRBV28 to TRBJ2-6; D is possibly TRBD1 (6 bases). V was clipped by 7 bases and J by 1 base, with 17 bases between them. In germline, CDR1 is MDHEN, CDR2 SYDVKM. This CDR3 contains 17 residues. CDR3 sequence (DNA): TGTGCCAGCACCACGGATCAAACAGGGTCTGGGGCCAACGTCCTGACTTTC. It translates to CASTTDQTGSGANVLTF.

This clonotype was seen a handful of times. The gene calls are TRBV13 and TRBJ2-7; TRBD2 aligns across 10 bases. CDR3 length: 13 residues. V was clipped by 1 base and J by 10 bases; unmatched bases: 4. Germline CDR1 and CDR2: PRHDT and FYEKMQ (reference sequence). The CDR3 protein is CASSLVLAGAQYF. The CDR3 DNA is TGTGCCAGCAGCTTAGTGCTAGCGGGAGCCCAGTACTTC.

The sample holds a few counts of this clonotype. This rearrangement joins TRBV10-3 to TRBJ2-3; no reliable D call. V was clipped by 7 bases and J by 3 bases, with 11 bases between them. CDR1 is ENHRY, CDR2 SYGVKD, per germline. The CDR3 sequence is 13 residues long. The CDR3 sequence: CAITSMGTDTQYF. For the CDR3, the DNA is TGTGCCATCACTTCGATGGGGACAGATACGCAGTATTTT.

This clonotype was counted between two and nine times. V and J are TRBV6-5 and TRBJ1-5; unclear D gene. The CDR3 extends over 15 amino acids. Germline lookup yields CDR1 MNHEY and CDR2 SVGAGI. The ends were cut back, 5 bases at V and 0 bases at J, with 11 bases in the middle. The CDR3 is CASSPTSYSNQPQHF. In DNA form, the CDR3 reads TGTGCCAGCAGTCCCACCTCCTATAGCAATCAGCCCCAGCATTTT.

The chain employs TRBV20-1 and TRBJ2-1, with a tentative D call TRBD1 (7 bases). The CDR3 spans 15 residues. Germline values: CDR1 DFQATT, CDR2 SNEGSKA (reference sequence). V was pared by 6 bases and J by 0 bases, with 15 bases between. CDR3 amino acids: CSAFRGDSSYNEQFF. The CDR3, as DNA: TGCAGTGCCTTTCGCGGGGACAGCTCCTACAATGAGCAGTTCTTC.

At least ten counts were recorded for this clonotype. The genes are TRBV4-1 and TRBJ2-7; 7 nucleotides match TRBD1. The junction had 8 bases not matched to a gene; V was cut back by 4 bases and J by 2 bases. Germline loops: CDR1 MGHRA, CDR2 YSYEKL. The CDR3 contains 15 residues. CDR3 coding DNA: TGCGCCAGCAGCCGGGACCCGGGACAGACCTACGAGCAGTACTTC. Translated: CASSRDPGQTYEQYF.